These 25 T cell receptor beta chains were sequenced from one sample in a study of type 1 regulatory T cells. MiXCR, applied by TCRdb to the reads, yields one record per CDR3 protein. The sample yields approximately 97,000 distinct CDR3 sequences, roughly 30% seen once. Sequenced: CD4+ T cells, either the whole sample or a sorted fraction (not recorded which). The receptors were sampled from a human donor in good health.

This rearrangement joins TRBV7-2 to TRBJ2-1, with D possibly being TRBD2 (5 bases). Trimming cost V 3 bases and J 6 bases, with 15 bases left between them. Germline CDR1 is SGHTA and CDR2 is FQGNSA. The CDR3 covers 15 residues. DNA for the CDR3: TGTGCCAGCAGCTTTTCGGGAATGTGGGTCAATGAGCAGTTCTTC. It is translated as CASSFSGMWVNEQFF. Full variable domain (rest looked up from reference TRBV7-2 and TRBJ2-1): GAGVSQSPSNKVTEKGKDVELRCDPISGHTALYWYRQSLGQGLEFLIYFQGNSAPDKSGLPSDRFSAERTGGSVSTLTIQRTQQEDSAVYLCASSFSGMWVNEQFFGPGTRLTVL.

The chain is built from TRBV4-1 and TRBJ2-1; D perhaps matches TRBD2 (6 bases). This CDR3 region has 14 residues. The V end lost 7 bases, the J end lost 7 bases, and 17 bases lay between the germline ends. The germline V gene has CDR1 MGHRA and CDR2 YSYEKL. The CDR3 here is CASTTAGRLNEQFF. The CDR3 DNA sequence: TGCGCCAGCACAACCGCAGGGAGGCTGAATGAGCAGTTCTTC.

The V and J genes are TRBV6-2 or TRBV6-3 and TRBJ2-1, with TRBD1 as a possible D gene (6 bases). The V end lost 0 bases, the J end lost 2 bases, and 11 bases lay between the germline ends. This CDR3 is built from 16 residues. CDR1 and CDR2 (germline): MNHEY, SVGEGT. The CDR3, as DNA: TGTGCCAGCAGTTACTCCAGGGGATTCACCTACAATGAGCAGTTCTTC. Residues: CASSYSRGFTYNEQFF.

This clonotype was observed a few times. The chain combines TRBV6-2 or TRBV6-3 with TRBJ1-5; the D is unclear. The CDR3 totals 16 residues. V shed 0 bases and J shed 4 bases, with 13 bases lying between them. Germline CDR1 MNHEY, CDR2 SVGEGT. The CDR3 is CASSYSLGVGNQPQHF. The CDR3 DNA is TGTGCCAGCAGTTACTCGTTGGGTGTAGGTAATCAGCCCCAGCATTTT.

This clonotype was detected a few times. V usage is TRBV3-1 and J usage is TRBJ2-7; weak D call: TRBD2 (6 bases). Germline CDR1 is LGHDT and CDR2 is YNNKEL (reference sequence). The CDR3 length is 16 residues. Trimming stripped 3 bases from V and 0 bases from J, with 15 bases between. Written as DNA, the CDR3 is TGTGCCAGCAGCCATGGGAGCGGGCCAAGCTCCTACGAGCAGTACTTC. As protein: CASSHGSGPSSYEQYF.

This clonotype was seen a single time. The CDR3 loop reads CASTQGREETQYF. The CDR3 nucleotides are TGTGCCAGCACCCAAGGGCGGGAGGAGACCCAGTACTTC. This chain joins TRBV7-2 and TRBJ2-5, with 7 bases matching TRBD2. With 7 bases clipped from V and 5 bases from J, the junction kept 7 bases outside the gene matches. The CDR3 consists of 13 residues. The germline V gene has CDR1 SGHTA and CDR2 FQGNSA.

This clonotype turned up a few times. The V call is TRBV5-6, the J call TRBJ2-1, with 10 bases lining up with TRBD1. V gave up 2 bases and J gave up 7 bases; unmatched junction bases: 6. The CDR3 spans 15 residues. Germline V lookup: CDR1 SGHDT, CDR2 YYEEEE. CDR3 residues: CASSFTGQGRNEQFF. The CDR3 coding sequence is TGTGCCAGCAGCTTTACGGGACAGGGGCGTAATGAGCAGTTCTTC.

The genes are TRBV30 and TRBJ2-2, with a possible D match to TRBD1 (5 bases). CDR1 is GTSNPN and CDR2 is SVGIG in the germline V gene (reference sequence). Between the trimmed V and J ends, which lost 2 bases and 5 bases, there was a span of 18 bases. This CDR3 is 16 amino acids long. The CDR3 is CAWSLRGTTQTGELFF. The CDR3 DNA reads TGTGCCTGGAGTTTAAGGGGAACGACACAAACCGGGGAGCTGTTTTTT. The complete variable domain, with remaining parts taken from reference TRBV30 and TRBJ2-2, reads SQTIHQWPATLVQPVGSPLSLECTVEGTSNPNLYWYRQAAGRGLQLLFYSVGIGQISSEVPQNLSASRPQDRQFILSSKKLLLSDSGFYLCAWSLRGTTQTGELFFGEGSRLTVL.

The chain joins TRBV29-1 to TRBJ2-7, with TRBD2 matching 13 bases. Germline lookup yields CDR1 SQVTM and CDR2 ANQGSEA. With 6 bases clipped from V and 5 bases from J, the junction kept 10 bases outside the gene matches. CDR3 size: 15 residues. Here the CDR3 DNA reads TGCAGCGTGCGATCGACTAGCGGGAGGTCCAACGAGCAGTACTTC. As protein: CSVRSTSGRSNEQYF.

This chain joins TRBV28 and TRBJ2-5; D may be TRBD2 (5 bases). The CDR3 contains 12 residues. Germline CDR1 is MDHEN and CDR2 is SYDVKM. Deletions cut 11 bases from V and 4 bases from J, with 14 bases between. CDR3 sequence reads: CASRGPPETQYF. Here the CDR3 DNA reads TGTGCCTCAAGAGGGCCCCCAGAGACCCAGTACTTC.

Of note for this clonotype: A junction end diverges from the germline sequence, so it may reflect a read error. The chain has TRBV12-3 or TRBV12-4 and TRBJ2-2; the D gene is possibly TRBD2 (6 bases). This CDR3 spans 15 amino acids. The CDR3 loop is CASSFVRGKTGGLFF. CDR3 sequence (DNA): TGTGCCAGCAGTTTCGTAAGGGGAAAGACCGGGGGGCTGTTTTTT.

This clonotype came up a few times. CDR3 residues: CSANDEATDEQFF. The CDR3 DNA reads TGCAGTGCTAACGACGAAGCTACCGATGAGCAGTTCTTC. The rearrangement joins TRBV20-1 to TRBJ2-1; D unresolved. The CDR3 sequence is 13 residues long. V was shortened by 4 bases and J by 8 bases, with 15 bases between the two germline ends. Germline values: CDR1 DFQATT, CDR2 SNEGSKA (reference sequence).

Concerning this clonotype itself: One junction end disagrees with the germline gene, perhaps due to a read error. The chain carries TRBV24-1 and TRBJ1-6; D remains unclear. This CDR3 has 16 amino acids. The V gene's germline CDR1 is KGHDR and CDR2 SFDVKD. Written as DNA, the CDR3 is TGTTCCACCAGTGACCCCACAGCCGGCGATAATTCACCCCTCCACTTT. Its translation: CSTSDPTAGDNSPLHF.

This clonotype appeared a few times. The chain links TRBV14 to TRBJ2-2; 8 bases match TRBD2. CDR3 length: 16 amino acids. Germline V gene sequence: CDR1 SGHDN, CDR2 FVKESK. With 1 base clipped from V and 7 bases from J, the junction kept 8 bases outside the gene matches. The CDR3 DNA reads as TGTGCCAGCAGCCAAGCTCGGAGCGGGAGCGGCGGGGAGCTGTTTTTT. This gives the protein CASSQARSGSGGELFF.

This clonotype was seen more than once but under ten times. This chain links TRBV7-2 with TRBJ2-1; 7 nucleotides line up with TRBD1. The CDR3 is 15 residues long. Germline loops: CDR1 SGHTA, CDR2 FQGNSA. J was trimmed by 6 bases and V by 5 bases; bases with no gene match: 10. The CDR3 here is CASSRSTGDLNEQFF. In DNA form, the CDR3 reads TGTGCCAGCAGCCGCTCTACAGGGGATCTCAATGAGCAGTTCTTC.

V gene TRBV7-9 combines with J gene TRBJ2-1; 9 nucleotides align to TRBD1. Germline V lookup: CDR1 SEHNR, CDR2 FQNEAQ (reference sequence). Trimming at V came to 2 bases and at J to 5 bases, leaving 4 bases not matched to a gene. This CDR3 has 15 amino acids. The DNA of the CDR3 is TGTGCCAGCAGCTTAACAGGGGGCCCCGACAATGAGCAGTTCTTC. Residues: CASSLTGGPDNEQFF.

Only a few counts were recorded for this clonotype. The chain is built from TRBV7-8 and TRBJ2-3; possibly TRBD1 or TRBD2 for D (5 bases each). Germline CDR1 is SGHVS and CDR2 is FQNEAQ. CDR3 length equals 13 residues. The V end was cut by 9 bases, the J end by 2 bases, with 12 bases between. The CDR3 loop reads CASNRDHTDTQYF. The CDR3 region has the DNA TGTGCCAGTAACCGGGACCACACAGATACGCAGTATTTT. The variable domain in full, completed from reference TRBV7-8 and TRBJ2-3, reads GAGVSQSPRYKVAKRGQDVALRCDPISGHVSLFWYQQALGQGPEFLTYFQNEAQLDKSGLPSDRFFAERPEGSVSTLKIQRTQQEDSAVYLCASNRDHTDTQYFGPGTRLTVL.

CDR3 nucleotide sequence: TGTGCCTGGAGTAGAAGCGGGCCGAGCTCCTACAATGAGCAGTTCTTC. It encodes CAWSRSGPSSYNEQFF. The J gene is TRBJ2-1, the V gene TRBV30; a possible D gene is TRBD2 (6 bases). The CDR3 consists of 16 residues. Trimming shortened V by 2 bases and J by 0 bases, and 14 bases separated the two germline ends. Germline loops: CDR1 GTSNPN, CDR2 SVGIG (reference sequence).

In its sample, this clonotype was seen a few times. The rearrangement joins TRBV7-2 to TRBJ2-1; 14 bases are a match to TRBD2. This CDR3 spans 18 amino acids. The V gene end was trimmed by 5 bases and the J gene end by 2 bases; junction bases not matched to a gene: 8. Germline V gene lookup returns CDR1 SGHTA and CDR2 FQGNSA. The CDR3 DNA follows: TGTGCCAGCAGCCTTCCGGGACTAGCGGGAGCCACCTACAATGAGCAGTTCTTC. Protein: CASSLPGLAGATYNEQFF.

As regards this clonotype: The junction departs from the called germline gene at one end, perhaps through a read error. The chain uses TRBV7-9 and TRBJ2-7; no reliable D call. CDR1 is SEHNR, CDR2 FQNEAQ, per germline (reference sequence). This CDR3 spans 15 amino acids. CDR3 loop: CASSFGSSLSYEEYF. CDR3 in DNA: TGTGCCAGCAGCTTTGGCAGCAGTCTGTCCTACGAGGAGTACTTC. Full variable domain (missing parts from reference TRBV7-9 and TRBJ2-7): DTGVSQNPRHKITKRGQNVTFRCDPISEHNRLYWYRQTLGQGPEFLTYFQNEAQLEKSRLLSDRFSAERPKGSFSTLEIQRTEQGDSAMYLCASSFGSSLSYEEYFGPGTRLTVT.

This clonotype was recorded a few times. V and J are TRBV20-1 and TRBJ2-7; 8 positions match TRBD1. CDR3 length: 14 residues. The J segment lost 8 bases and the V segment lost 2 bases, leaving 11 bases of the junction unmatched. In germline, CDR1 is DFQATT, CDR2 SNEGSKA (reference sequence). The CDR3 region has the DNA TGCAGTGCTAGACCCGGGACAGGAGAGATACAGCAGTACTTC. The encoded protein is CSARPGTGEIQQYF.

This clonotype was counted only a few times. V usage is TRBV20-1 and J usage is TRBJ1-2; TRBD1 might be the D (5 bases). CDR1 and CDR2 (germline): DFQATT, SNEGSKA (reference sequence). V lost 0 bases and J lost 3, with 14 bases in between. This CDR3 is built from 15 residues. CDR3 amino acids: CSARDWTRGDYGYTF. For the CDR3, the DNA is TGCAGTGCTAGAGATTGGACCCGAGGGGACTATGGCTACACCTTC.

The rearrangement joins TRBV12-3 or TRBV12-4 to TRBJ1-2, with 7 bases that match TRBD1. V gave up 5 bases and J gave up 4 bases; unmatched junction bases: 7. The CDR3 totals 14 residues. CDR3 DNA sequence: TGTGCCAGCAGTCATACAGGGGACTCCTATGGCTACACCTTC. Protein sequence: CASSHTGDSYGYTF.

The chain couples TRBV4-3 to TRBJ2-2; D is perhaps TRBD2 (6 bases). V shed 0 bases and J shed 7 bases, with 12 bases lying between them. The germline V gene has CDR1 LGHNA and CDR2 YSLEER. This CDR3 region has 15 residues. CDR3 protein: CASSQEWGVNGELFF. In nucleotides, the CDR3 is TGCGCCAGCAGCCAAGAGTGGGGGGTTAACGGGGAGCTGTTTTTT.

This chain uses TRBV6-2 or TRBV6-3 with TRBJ2-7; possible D gene TRBD1, 6 bases. The length of the CDR3 is 17 residues. V lost 6 bases, J lost 6 bases, and 27 bases lay in between. The germline CDR1 and CDR2 sequences are MNHEY and SVGEGT. The chain's CDR3 is CASSHPGQTYSGGEQYF. The CDR3 DNA reads TGTGCCAGCAGCCACCCGGGACAAACATATTCCGGAGGCGAGCAGTACTTC.